This TCR beta chain was captured in a study of technical replicates of blood from a handful of donors. The CDR3 is made up of 11 amino acids. V was cut by 5 bases and J by 6 bases, with 9 bases left in between. Germline V gene sequence: CDR1 DFQATT, CDR2 SNEGSKA (reference sequence). The repertoire was sequenced with immunoSEQ multiplex PCR; TCRdb's copy has only in-frame clones and lacks some. This table has more than 70,000 clones, 93% appearing once. The receptor comes from a human donor in good health. The chain carries TRBV20-1 and TRBJ2-3, with D perhaps TRBD2 (5 bases). The sequencing input was T cells isolated from PBMCs. The DNA for the CDR3 is TGCAGTGCTCCCACGGGGGATACGCAGTATTTT. Translating it yields CSAPTGDTQYF.